The rows below give T cell receptor beta chains drawn from one sample of a study of T-cell memory formation after mild COVID-19. TCRdb fed the 5' RACE reads into MiXCR, producing one record per CDR3 protein. In the table there are around 390,000 distinct CDR3 sequences, roughly 15% of which are singletons. The specimen sequenced was PBMCs or a T cell subset sorted from them (not recorded which). All receptors come from a man in his late teens or twenties who had mild COVID-19 (a few samples of this study predate the infection). Cell type and time point are not known. Both conserved end residues are part of each CDR3. D genes are given only for firm matches. Size is stated for part of the rows, as once, few or many counts, or as a class when the clone is expanded.

d_gene: TRBD2; j_gene: TRBJ2-3; abundance: few; v_gene: TRBV7-2; CDR3aa: CASSLSSGGALGTDTQYF; CDR3nt: TGTGCCAGCAGCCTATCTAGCGGGGGGGCCCTAGGCACAGATACGCAGTATTTT
d_gene: TRBD1; j_gene: TRBJ2-5; abundance: few; v_gene: TRBV5-1; CDR3aa: CASSRDRMTDQYF; CDR3nt: TGCGCCAGCAGTCGGGACAGGATGACAGACCAGTACTTC
d_gene: .; j_gene: TRBJ2-6; abundance: few; v_gene: TRBV5-1; CDR3aa: CASSPRVLSGANVLTF; CDR3nt: TGCGCCAGCAGCCCCAGAGTCCTCTCTGGGGCCAACGTCCTGACTTTC
d_gene: TRBD2; j_gene: TRBJ2-5; abundance: .; v_gene: TRBV7-9; CDR3aa: CASSFVAGGKTQYF; CDR3nt: TGTGCCAGCAGCTTCGTTGCGGGGGGAAAGACCCAGTACTTC
d_gene: .; j_gene: TRBJ1-1; abundance: few; v_gene: TRBV7-8; CDR3aa: CASSPLGGAMNTEAFF; CDR3nt: TGTGCCAGCAGCCCCCTGGGGGGGGCCATGAACACTGAAGCTTTCTTT
d_gene: .; j_gene: TRBJ1-1; abundance: .; v_gene: TRBV6-6; CDR3aa: CASGGLLETEAFF; CDR3nt: TGTGCCAGCGGTGGATTACTGGAGACTGAAGCTTTCTTT
d_gene: .; j_gene: TRBJ1-1; abundance: .; v_gene: TRBV20-1; CDR3aa: CSARGGPADTEAFF; CDR3nt: TGCAGTGCTAGAGGAGGCCCCGCGGACACTGAAGCTTTCTTT
d_gene: .; j_gene: TRBJ2-1; abundance: few; v_gene: TRBV11-1; CDR3aa: CASSRNGNEQFF; CDR3nt: TGTGCCAGCAGCCGCAACGGGAATGAGCAGTTCTTC
d_gene: .; j_gene: TRBJ2-5; abundance: .; v_gene: TRBV12-5; CDR3aa: CASGLVIGAQETQYF; CDR3nt: TGTGCTAGTGGTTTGGTAATTGGGGCTCAGGAGACCCAGTACTTC
d_gene: .; j_gene: TRBJ2-5; abundance: .; v_gene: TRBV7-9; CDR3aa: CASRTLGKETQYF; CDR3nt: TGTGCCAGCAGAACACTGGGTAAAGAGACCCAGTACTTC
d_gene: TRBD2; j_gene: TRBJ2-3; abundance: .; v_gene: TRBV5-1; CDR3aa: CASSLDARGETDTQYF; CDR3nt: TGCGCCAGCAGCTTGGACGCGCGGGGGGAGACAGATACGCAGTATTTT
d_gene: .; j_gene: TRBJ1-3; abundance: few; v_gene: TRBV5-1; CDR3aa: CASSIGGGNTIYF; CDR3nt: TGCGCCAGCAGTATTGGTGGTGGAAACACCATATATTTT
d_gene: .; j_gene: TRBJ1-1; abundance: .; v_gene: TRBV11-1; CDR3aa: CASSLATGREAFF; CDR3nt: TGTGCCAGCAGCTTAGCTACGGGACGTGAAGCTTTCTTT
d_gene: .; j_gene: TRBJ1-4; abundance: few; v_gene: TRBV4-2; CDR3aa: CASSQEARQDNEKLFF; CDR3nt: TGTGCCAGCAGCCAAGAGGCCCGACAGGATAATGAAAAACTGTTTTTT
d_gene: .; j_gene: TRBJ1-1; abundance: .; v_gene: TRBV29-1; CDR3aa: CSPLRVNTEAFF; CDR3nt: TGCAGCCCCCTCCGGGTGAACACTGAAGCTTTCTTT
d_gene: .; j_gene: TRBJ2-1; abundance: few; v_gene: TRBV5-6; CDR3aa: CASSPGTWGNEQFF; CDR3nt: TGTGCCAGCAGCCCAGGGACCTGGGGGAATGAGCAGTTCTTC
d_gene: .; j_gene: TRBJ1-2; abundance: .; v_gene: TRBV19; CDR3aa: CASSRSSIANYGYTF; CDR3nt: TGTGCCAGTAGTAGGAGTTCCATAGCTAACTATGGCTACACCTTC
d_gene: TRBD2; j_gene: TRBJ2-5; abundance: .; v_gene: TRBV6-2/TRBV6-3; CDR3aa: CASSYAGLAGAVQETQYF; CDR3nt: TGTGCCAGCAGTTATGCAGGACTAGCGGGGGCCGTCCAAGAGACCCAGTACTTC
d_gene: .; j_gene: TRBJ2-2; abundance: few; v_gene: TRBV9; CDR3aa: CASSVFTNTGELFF; CDR3nt: TGTGCCAGCAGCGTGTTCACCAACACCGGGGAGCTGTTTTTT
d_gene: .; j_gene: TRBJ2-1; abundance: few; v_gene: TRBV13; CDR3aa: CASSLGPGFRRYNEQFF; CDR3nt: TGTGCCAGCAGCTTAGGGCCGGGCTTCCGCCGCTACAATGAGCAGTTCTTC
d_gene: TRBD1; j_gene: TRBJ2-3; abundance: few; v_gene: TRBV11-1; CDR3aa: CASGTGTGTDTQYF; CDR3nt: TGTGCCAGTGGGACCGGGACAGGGACAGATACGCAGTATTTT
d_gene: .; j_gene: TRBJ2-4; abundance: few; v_gene: TRBV6-6; CDR3aa: CASSVSEAKNIQYF; CDR3nt: TGTGCCAGCTCGGTGAGCGAGGCCAAAAACATTCAGTACTTC
d_gene: .; j_gene: TRBJ2-4; abundance: few; v_gene: TRBV7-2; CDR3aa: CASSSRVANIQYF; CDR3nt: TGTGCCAGCAGCTCAAGGGTCGCGAACATTCAGTACTTC
d_gene: .; j_gene: TRBJ2-3; abundance: many; v_gene: TRBV12-3/TRBV12-4; CDR3aa: CASSLSGADTQYF; CDR3nt: TGTGCCAGCAGCTTATCAGGGGCAGATACGCAGTATTTT
d_gene: .; j_gene: TRBJ1-2; abundance: .; v_gene: TRBV9; CDR3aa: CASSVDPTQGSVYGYTF; CDR3nt: TGTGCCAGCAGCGTGGACCCAACTCAGGGGTCGGTCTATGGCTACACCTTC
d_gene: .; j_gene: TRBJ2-3; abundance: .; v_gene: TRBV5-4; CDR3aa: CASSSVGTSTDTQYF; CDR3nt: TGTGCCAGCAGCTCGGTAGGGACTAGCACAGATACGCAGTATTTT
d_gene: .; j_gene: TRBJ1-3; abundance: .; v_gene: TRBV5-1; CDR3aa: CASSLEQKGNTIYF; CDR3nt: TGCGCCAGCAGCTTGGAACAGAAAGGAAACACCATATATTTT
d_gene: TRBD2; j_gene: TRBJ2-5; abundance: .; v_gene: TRBV6-2/TRBV6-3; CDR3aa: CASSVTSGDQETQYF; CDR3nt: TGTGCCAGCAGTGTGACTAGCGGGGATCAAGAGACCCAGTACTTC
d_gene: .; j_gene: TRBJ1-3; abundance: many; v_gene: TRBV21-1; CDR3aa: CASSKEDSLFSGNTIYF; CDR3nt: TGTGCCAGCAGCAAAGAAGACAGCTTGTTTTCTGGAAACACCATATATTTT
d_gene: .; j_gene: TRBJ1-2; abundance: few; v_gene: TRBV7-6; CDR3aa: CASSAPWSSYAF; CDR3nt: TGTGCCAGCAGCGCCCCCTGGTCGTCCTACGCCTTC
d_gene: .; j_gene: TRBJ1-2; abundance: many; v_gene: TRBV7-9; CDR3aa: CASSPGRSYGYTF; CDR3nt: TGTGCCAGCAGCCCCGGACGGAGCTATGGCTACACCTTC
d_gene: TRBD1; j_gene: TRBJ1-5; abundance: .; v_gene: TRBV5-5; CDR3aa: CASSSDRVESAQHF; CDR3nt: TGTGCCAGCAGCTCTGACAGGGTGGAATCGGCCCAGCATTTT
d_gene: TRBD1; j_gene: TRBJ2-1; abundance: .; v_gene: TRBV24-1; CDR3aa: CATSHETGGYNEQFF; CDR3nt: TGTGCCACCAGTCACGAGACAGGGGGCTACAATGAGCAGTTCTTC
d_gene: .; j_gene: TRBJ2-3; abundance: .; v_gene: TRBV7-2; CDR3aa: CASSLRVGGDTQYF; CDR3nt: TGTGCCAGCAGCTTAAGAGTCGGGGGAGATACGCAGTATTTT
d_gene: TRBD1; j_gene: TRBJ2-7; abundance: few; v_gene: TRBV6-1; CDR3aa: CASRPGQAYEQYF; CDR3nt: TGTGCCAGCAGACCGGGACAGGCCTACGAGCAGTACTTC
d_gene: .; j_gene: TRBJ2-3; abundance: .; v_gene: TRBV2; CDR3aa: CASSEQGVTDTQYF; CDR3nt: TGTGCCAGCAGTGAACAAGGGGTCACAGATACGCAGTATTTT
d_gene: .; j_gene: TRBJ1-6; abundance: few; v_gene: TRBV18; CDR3aa: CASSARHSPLHF; CDR3nt: TGTGCCAGCTCAGCTCGCCATTCACCCCTCCACTTT
d_gene: .; j_gene: TRBJ2-5; abundance: few; v_gene: TRBV29-1; CDR3aa: CSVVGGVETQYF; CDR3nt: TGCAGCGTTGTAGGCGGGGTGGAGACCCAGTACTTC
d_gene: TRBD1; j_gene: TRBJ2-1; abundance: .; v_gene: TRBV12-3/TRBV12-4; CDR3aa: CASSQGQEINEQFF; CDR3nt: TGTGCCAGCAGTCAGGGACAGGAGATCAATGAGCAGTTCTTC
d_gene: TRBD2; j_gene: TRBJ2-3; abundance: many; v_gene: TRBV12-3/TRBV12-4; CDR3aa: CASSLDSSGATDTQYF; CDR3nt: TGTGCCAGCAGTTTAGATTCTAGCGGGGCAACGGATACGCAGTATTTT
d_gene: .; j_gene: TRBJ1-4; abundance: few; v_gene: TRBV5-1; CDR3aa: CASSIAGGAEKLFF; CDR3nt: TGCGCCAGCAGCATAGCGGGGGGCGCAGAAAAACTGTTTTTT
d_gene: .; j_gene: TRBJ2-4; abundance: .; v_gene: TRBV5-1; CDR3aa: CASSPAGLDIQYF; CDR3nt: TGCGCCAGCAGCCCCGCGGGGTTGGACATTCAGTACTTC
d_gene: .; j_gene: TRBJ1-3; abundance: .; v_gene: TRBV4-3; CDR3aa: CASSPELGGAGNTIYF; CDR3nt: TGCGCCAGCAGCCCTGAATTGGGGGGGGCTGGAAACACCATATATTTT
d_gene: .; j_gene: TRBJ2-3; abundance: .; v_gene: TRBV9; CDR3aa: CASTKGAQRTDTQYF; CDR3nt: TGTGCCAGCACTAAAGGGGCCCAACGCACAGATACGCAGTATTTT
d_gene: .; j_gene: TRBJ2-1; abundance: .; v_gene: TRBV6-5; CDR3aa: CASRLPDNEQFF; CDR3nt: TGTGCCAGCAGGCTCCCCGACAATGAGCAGTTCTTC
d_gene: TRBD2; j_gene: TRBJ2-1; abundance: few; v_gene: TRBV7-7; CDR3aa: CASSRYSGRVNEQFF; CDR3nt: TGTGCTAGCAGCCGTTATTCGGGGAGGGTAAATGAGCAGTTCTTC
d_gene: .; j_gene: TRBJ1-2; abundance: few; v_gene: TRBV21-1; CDR3aa: CASSKAPAGGLNYGYTF; CDR3nt: TGTGCCAGCAGCAAAGCCCCGGCGGGGGGACTTAACTATGGCTACACCTTC
d_gene: .; j_gene: TRBJ1-4; abundance: few; v_gene: TRBV6-1; CDR3aa: CASSERGGDTKLFF; CDR3nt: TGTGCCAGCAGTGAAAGGGGAGGTGACACTAAGCTGTTTTTT
d_gene: .; j_gene: TRBJ2-5; abundance: .; v_gene: TRBV20-1; CDR3aa: CSARLPNQETQYF; CDR3nt: TGCAGTGCTAGGTTACCAAACCAAGAGACCCAGTACTTC
d_gene: .; j_gene: TRBJ1-5; abundance: many; v_gene: TRBV7-2; CDR3aa: CASSPHGGRDQPQHF; CDR3nt: TGTGCCAGCAGCCCCCACGGGGGTCGAGATCAGCCCCAGCATTTT
d_gene: .; j_gene: TRBJ2-3; abundance: .; v_gene: TRBV7-8; CDR3aa: CASSLGPYSTDTQYF; CDR3nt: TGTGCCAGCAGCCTAGGACCCTATAGCACAGATACGCAGTATTTT
d_gene: TRBD2; j_gene: TRBJ2-5; abundance: .; v_gene: TRBV4-2; CDR3aa: CASSLTASGWAGGETQYF; CDR3nt: TGTGCCAGCAGCCTCACGGCTAGCGGATGGGCGGGAGGAGAGACCCAGTACTTC
d_gene: .; j_gene: TRBJ2-1; abundance: few; v_gene: TRBV5-1; CDR3aa: CASSGGPLPSEQFF; CDR3nt: TGCGCCAGCAGCGGGGGACCTCTTCCCAGTGAGCAGTTCTTC
d_gene: .; j_gene: TRBJ2-7; abundance: .; v_gene: TRBV20-1; CDR3aa: CSASNRPYEQYF; CDR3nt: TGCAGTGCTAGCAACAGGCCCTACGAGCAGTACTTC